A single sample is the source of the 30 T cell receptor beta chains below, sequenced in a study of blood T cells in healthy people across ages. Primers used in a second PCR of about 6 to 11 cycles were a sample-barcoded 5' primer and a J-beta primer mix. TCRdb processed the 5' RACE reads anew with MiXCR; each CDR3 protein has one entry. The profile shows almost 800,000 distinct CDR3 sequences, 58% of them singletons. The specimen sequenced was blood. These receptors were collected from a man aged 25-40 years in good health.

This clonotype was counted a few times. The chain links TRBV7-2 to TRBJ2-5, with D hard to call. This CDR3 comprises 14 residues. Germline V lookup: CDR1 SGHTA, CDR2 FQGNSA. V was shortened by 2 bases and J by 3 bases, with 10 bases between the two germline ends. The CDR3 region is CASSLSQLEETQYF. The CDR3 DNA is TGTGCCAGCAGCTTAAGCCAGCTAGAAGAGACCCAGTACTTC.

This clonotype was recorded many times. At one of its ends the junction is not consistent with the germline gene, which may arise from a read error. The chain joins TRBV5-1 to TRBJ2-5; 12 bases line up with TRBD2. This CDR3 is built from 15 residues. The germline V gene has CDR1 SGHRS and CDR2 YFSETQ. Written as DNA, the CDR3 is TGTGCCAGCAGCCCCGGGACTAGCGGGCAAGAGACCCAGTACTTC. Its protein is CASSPGTSGQETQYF.

V usage is TRBV6-5 and J usage is TRBJ2-5, with D maybe TRBD1 (8 bases). Trimming stripped 4 bases from V and 11 bases from J, with 20 bases between. Germline-derived CDR1 and CDR2 are MNHEY and SVGAGI. The CDR3 totals 14 residues. The CDR3 nucleotides are TGTGCCAGCAGTTTCGGACAGGGAGGGAGGGAGCAGTACTTC. This codes for CASSFGQGGREQYF.

The chain couples TRBV6-1 to TRBJ2-7; 12 bases map to TRBD1. The V gene's germline CDR1 is MNHNS and CDR2 SASEGT. CDR3 length equals 17 residues. With 5 bases clipped from V and 4 bases from J, the junction kept 12 bases outside the gene matches. CDR3 loop: CASSQKTPGQGAYEQYF. The CDR3 DNA follows: TGTGCCAGCAGTCAGAAAACACCGGGACAGGGGGCGTACGAGCAGTACTTC.

J is TRBJ2-1 and V is TRBV7-3; 10 positions agree with TRBD2. The germline V gene has CDR1 SGHTA and CDR2 FQGTGA. Germline trimming cut 6 bases from V and 10 bases from J; bases unmatched to any gene: 6. The CDR3 is 13 amino acids. CDR3 sequence: CASSWTSGGEQFF. CDR3 DNA: TGTGCCAGCAGTTGGACTAGCGGTGGGGAGCAGTTCTTC.

This CDR3 is CASSVDKSSYNEQFF. CDR3 DNA: TGTGCCAGCAGTGTAGACAAGAGCTCCTACAATGAGCAGTTCTTC. The V and J genes are TRBV2 and TRBJ2-1; D unclear. The CDR3 has 15 residues. Germline V gene data show CDR1 as SNHLY and CDR2 as FYNNEI. V was clipped by 4 bases and J by 0 bases, with 10 bases between them.

The genes are TRBV29-1 and TRBJ2-2; D call uncertain. Germline assignment: CDR1 SQVTM and CDR2 ANQGSEA. Between the trimmed V and J ends, which lost 5 bases and 1 base, there was a span of 11 bases. The CDR3 runs 14 residues. CDR3 amino acids: CSVRSAKNTGELFF. In DNA form, the CDR3 reads TGCAGCGTTAGAAGCGCCAAGAACACCGGGGAGCTGTTTTTT.

V and J are TRBV12-3 or TRBV12-4 and TRBJ1-2; D is unresolved. V was trimmed by 1 base and J by 5 bases, leaving 14 bases between them. The length of the CDR3 is 15 residues. CDR3 in DNA: TGTGCCAGCAGTTTAGGGCAGATCGGCCTGTATGGCTACACCTTC. It specifies CASSLGQIGLYGYTF.

The sample holds a few counts of this clonotype. The V and J genes are TRBV24-1 and TRBJ1-5, with a tentative D call TRBD1 (6 bases). Germline CDR1 and CDR2: KGHDR and SFDVKD. V was shortened by 9 bases and J by 0 bases, with 17 bases between the two germline ends. This CDR3 spans 16 amino acids. CDR3 loop: CATALSGHNSNQPQHF. As DNA, the CDR3 is TGTGCCACCGCCCTATCGGGACACAATAGCAATCAGCCCCAGCATTTT.

The J gene is TRBJ2-3, the V gene TRBV7-9; D is ambiguous. The CDR3 consists of 16 residues. Germline CDR1 reads SEHNR; CDR2 reads FQNEAQ (reference sequence). The V end lost 5 bases, the J end lost 3 bases, and 18 bases lay between the germline ends. In nucleotides, the CDR3 is TGTGCCAGCAGCCACGGTGGGAACCTTGAAACAGATACGCAGTATTTT. The encoded protein is CASSHGGNLETDTQYF.

There are many counts of this clonotype. The V and J genes are TRBV6-5 and TRBJ2-3; tentative D call: TRBD2 (6 bases). The V and J ends lost 0 bases and 0 bases respectively, with 16 bases between them. The CDR3 is 18 residues long. Germline assignment: CDR1 MNHEY and CDR2 SVGAGI. The CDR3 reads CASSYSGGPGFSTDTQYF. The CDR3 DNA follows: TGTGCCAGCAGTTACTCGGGGGGACCGGGCTTCAGCACAGATACGCAGTATTTT.

This clonotype has only a few counts. The V call is TRBV5-1, the J call TRBJ1-2; D gene ambiguous. In germline, CDR1 is SGHRS, CDR2 YFSETQ. V was pared by 6 bases and J by 6 bases, with 9 bases between. This CDR3 has 11 residues. CDR3 protein: CASTGGDGYTF. CDR3 in DNA: TGCGCCAGCACGGGCGGAGATGGCTACACCTTC.

This chain connects TRBV20-1 to TRBJ2-1; TRBD2 agrees at 9 bases. V trimming: 5 bases; J trimming: 0 bases; junction bases outside the gene matches: 8. This CDR3 spans 16 amino acids. Germline V gives CDR1 DFQATT, CDR2 SNEGSKA (reference sequence). CDR3 bases: TGCAGTGCTGTGACTAGCGGTTCCCTCTCCTACAATGAGCAGTTCTTC. It encodes CSAVTSGSLSYNEQFF.

The chain has TRBV6-5 and TRBJ2-5, with unresolved D. V gave up 0 bases and J gave up 1 base, with 9 bases separating them. The CDR3 consists of 15 residues. CDR1 MNHEY and CDR2 SVGAGI come from the germline V gene. CDR3 DNA: TGTGCCAGCAGTTACTCGGGGTATACCCAAGAGACCCAGTACTTC. Amino acid sequence: CASSYSGYTQETQYF.

This clonotype was observed a handful of times. V gene TRBV5-5 combines with J gene TRBJ2-5; D is possibly TRBD1 or TRBD2 (5 bases each). With 4 bases removed from V and 10 bases from J, the gap between germline ends came to 11 bases. Germline-derived CDR1 and CDR2 are SGHKS and YYEKEE (reference sequence). The CDR3 covers 11 residues. CDR3 coding DNA: TGTGCCAGCAGCGCCAGGGCGGGCCAGTACTTC. Residues: CASSARAGQYF.

The chain is built from TRBV10-3 and TRBJ2-4; D is unclear. The CDR3 length is 13 residues. V dropped 4 bases and J dropped 6 bases, with 10 bases sitting between them. Per germline, CDR1 ENHRY and CDR2 SYGVKD. The CDR3 loop reads CAISGEARNIQYF. CDR3 nucleotide sequence: TGTGCCATCAGTGGAGAGGCGAGAAACATTCAGTACTTC.

This chain links TRBV28 with TRBJ2-3; TRBD2 agrees at 8 bases. The CDR3 runs to 14 residues. Germline trimming cut 7 bases from V and 9 bases from J; bases unmatched to any gene: 12. Germline V gene sequence: CDR1 MDHEN, CDR2 SYDVKM. The CDR3 DNA reads as TGTGCCAGCAACCCGGCCAGCGGGAGTGAAACGCAGTATTTT. Encoded protein: CASNPASGSETQYF.

The rearrangement links TRBV18 to TRBJ2-1; TRBD2 agrees at 9 bases. The CDR3 consists of 17 residues. CDR1 is KGHSH and CDR2 is LQKENI in the germline V gene. With V trimmed by 2 bases and J by 5 bases, 10 bases remained unmatched. CDR3 sequence: CASSPIILAGNHNEQFF. CDR3 nucleotides: TGTGCCAGCTCACCAATCATCCTAGCGGGGAATCACAATGAGCAGTTCTTC.

The chain carries TRBV6-1 and TRBJ2-4, with D possibly being TRBD2 (6 bases). The ends were cut back, 8 bases at V and 4 bases at J, with 18 bases in the middle. Germline CDR1 reads MNHNS; CDR2 reads SASEGT. The CDR3 spans 15 residues. CDR3 sequence reads: CASRPLGGGKNIQYF. CDR3 nucleotide sequence: TGTGCCAGCCGGCCCTTGGGGGGTGGGAAAAACATTCAGTACTTC.

J is TRBJ2-1 and V is TRBV5-1, with TRBD2 matching over 10 bases. Germline values: CDR1 SGHRS, CDR2 YFSETQ. The CDR3 sequence is 13 residues long. V lost 5 bases and J lost 7; bases outside the gene matches: 3. The CDR3 sequence: CASRSGRENEQFF. The CDR3 DNA follows: TGCGCCAGCAGGAGCGGGAGGGAGAATGAGCAGTTCTTC.

The V gene is TRBV9, the J gene TRBJ2-5, with 11 bases that match TRBD2. Trimming cost V 1 base and J 2 bases; bases outside gene matches: 7. Germline lookup yields CDR1 SGDLS and CDR2 YYNGEE. This CDR3 is built from 17 residues. The CDR3 DNA sequence: TGTGCCAGCAGCGTAACCCTGACTAGCGGGGCTCAAGAGACCCAGTACTTC. It translates to CASSVTLTSGAQETQYF. Drawing the rest from reference TRBV9 and TRBJ2-5, the complete variable domain is DSGVTQTPKHLITATGQRVTLRCSPRSGDLSVYWYQQSLDQGLQFLIQYYNGEERAKGNILERFSAQQFPDLHSELNLSSLELGDSALYFCASSVTLTSGAQETQYFGPGTRLLVL.

This clonotype was seen more than once but under ten times. The chain links TRBV6-2 or TRBV6-3 to TRBJ2-1; 7 bases fit TRBD1. V shed 5 bases, J shed 3 bases, and the junction held 4 bases outside the gene matches. Germline CDR1 and CDR2: MNHEY and SVGEGT. The CDR3 is 14 residues long. CDR3 region: CASSRGLFYNEQFF. The CDR3 DNA is TGTGCCAGCAGTAGGGGGCTCTTCTACAATGAGCAGTTCTTC.

A few counts support this clonotype. The chain carries TRBV7-3 and TRBJ2-3; 10 nucleotides line up with TRBD2. Looked up from germline, CDR1 is SGHTA and CDR2 is FQGTGA. Trimming cost V 0 bases and J 14 bases; bases outside gene matches: 8. This CDR3 has 14 amino acids. The CDR3 nucleotides read TGTGCCAGCAGCTTAACTTATACTAGCGGGGACTTGTATTTT. This encodes CASSLTYTSGDLYF.

The chain is built from TRBV20-1 and TRBJ2-7, with D tentatively TRBD2 (5 bases). The CDR3 is made up of 14 amino acids. V lost 1 base and J lost 1, with 11 bases in between. Germline-derived CDR1 and CDR2 are DFQATT and SNEGSKA (reference sequence). Here the CDR3 DNA reads TGCAGTGCTAGAGGTGGGAGCTGGTCCTACGAGCAGTACTTC. It translates to CSARGGSWSYEQYF.

This sequence joins TRBV20-1 and TRBJ2-1, with 10 bases identical to TRBD2. J lost 7 bases, V lost 3 bases, and 6 bases had no gene match. CDR3 length equals 14 residues. Germline V gene data show CDR1 as DFQATT and CDR2 as SNEGSKA (reference sequence). CDR3 coding DNA: TGCAGTGCTAGTAATAGCGGGAGGAAAAATGAGCAGTTCTTC. This gives the protein CSASNSGRKNEQFF.

The rearrangement uses TRBV24-1 and TRBJ1-2, with 7 nucleotides matching TRBD1. Germline V gene data show CDR1 as KGHDR and CDR2 as SFDVKD. With V trimmed by 3 bases and J by 8 bases, 8 bases remained unmatched. CDR3 length: 14 residues. The CDR3 DNA follows: TGTGCCACCAGTGATGCGGACAGGTGGGGCGGCTACACCTTC. It yields the protein CATSDADRWGGYTF.

The gene calls are TRBV6-2 or TRBV6-3 and TRBJ2-7; D may correspond to TRBD1 or TRBD2 (5 bases each). CDR1 and CDR2 from the germline V gene are MNHEY and SVGEGT. The CDR3 totals 15 residues. V was trimmed by 6 bases and J by 3 bases, leaving 18 bases between them. CDR3 sequence: CASRSTGTRLYEQYF. The CDR3 DNA sequence: TGTGCCAGCAGATCTACCGGGACCCGGCTCTACGAGCAGTACTTC.

This clonotype was detected many times. V and J are TRBV29-1 and TRBJ2-5; TRBD2 matches 9 bases. V shed 6 bases, J shed 0 bases, and the junction held 8 bases outside the gene matches. CDR3 length: 15 amino acids. CDR1 is SQVTM and CDR2 is ANQGSEA in the germline V gene. For the CDR3, the DNA is TGCAGCGTCCTAATAGCGGGAGATTACCAAGAGACCCAGTACTTC. The encoded protein is CSVLIAGDYQETQYF.

This clonotype was observed a single time. This sequence joins TRBV11-2 and TRBJ2-3; 8 bases are a match to TRBD2. The V gene's germline CDR1 is SGHAT and CDR2 FQNNGV. With V trimmed by 2 bases and J by 3 bases, 19 bases remained unmatched. This CDR3 spans 20 amino acids. The CDR3 loop reads CASSLKGWIRTGGPTDTQYF. CDR3 nucleotide sequence: TGTGCCAGCAGCTTAAAGGGTTGGATACGAACGGGAGGGCCGACAGATACGCAGTATTTT.

V usage is TRBV20-1 and J usage is TRBJ2-1, with 10 bases fitting TRBD2. Trimming at V came to 0 bases and at J to 9 bases, leaving 8 bases not matched to a gene. CDR1 is DFQATT, CDR2 SNEGSKA, per germline (reference sequence). This CDR3 has 15 residues. This CDR3 is CSARDTSGAGFEQFF. In DNA form, the CDR3 reads TGCAGTGCTAGAGATACTAGCGGGGCTGGGTTTGAGCAGTTCTTC.